The 27 T cell receptor beta chains in this list originate from one sample, sequenced in a study of blood T cell repertoires in COVID-19 (dated by TCRdb to 2020 to 2022). Library preparation used the immunoSEQ multiplex PCR assay. Sourced from immuneACCESS, this table was stored by TCRdb with only in-frame sequences that have V and J called. A share of the clones is absent; for the studies checked, an unresolved V gene accounts for under half, and the remainder has no known explanation. The sample has approximately 29,000 clones on record, approximately 83% of them singletons. Approximately 15% of the sample is in the top ten clones. Input material: peripheral blood. The receptors were sampled from a woman aged 60-75 years with active COVID-19.

V and J are TRBV27 and TRBJ2-3; 14 nucleotides agree with TRBD2. CDR1 is MNHEY and CDR2 is SMNVEV in the germline V gene (reference sequence). V shed 6 bases and J 5 bases; nucleotides not matched to a gene: 16. The CDR3 covers 19 residues. The CDR3 region has the DNA TGTGCCAGCAGGCTAATGGGGACTAGCGGGAGAGCAAGGGGAGATACGCAGTATTTT. As protein: CASRLMGTSGRARGDTQYF.

The J gene is TRBJ2-7, the V gene TRBV5-1, with 7 bases identical to TRBD1. The length of the CDR3 is 15 residues. V was pared by 1 base and J by 1 base, with 5 bases of the junction left unmatched. Per the germline V gene, CDR1 is SGHRS and CDR2 is YFSETQ. As DNA, the CDR3 is TGCGCCAGCAGCTTGTCCCACAGGGGTTCCTACGAGCAGTACTTC. Protein: CASSLSHRGSYEQYF.

The gene calls are TRBV11-1 and TRBJ1-2; the D gene is possibly TRBD1 (5 bases). V dropped 1 base and J dropped 0 bases, with 6 bases sitting between them. The CDR3 sequence is 14 residues long. Per germline, CDR1 SGHAT and CDR2 FQDESV (reference sequence). CDR3 sequence reads: CASSLGQSNYGYTF. The CDR3 DNA reads as TGTGCCAGCAGCTTAGGACAGTCTAACTATGGCTACACCTTC. The full variable domain, its missing parts supplied by reference TRBV11-1 and TRBJ1-2, is EAEVAQSPRYKITEKSQAVAFWCDPISGHATLYWYRQILGQGPELLVQFQDESVVDDSQLPKDRFSAERLKGVDSTLKIQPAELGDSAMYLCASSLGQSNYGYTFGSGTRLTVV.

CDR3 nucleotides: TGTGCCAGCAGCTTCAGGGGCCGGAATTCACCCCTCCACTTT. It yields the protein CASSFRGRNSPLHF. This rearrangement joins TRBV5-4 to TRBJ1-6, with a possible D match to TRBD1 (6 bases). Germline loops: CDR1 SGHNT, CDR2 YYREEE (reference sequence). The CDR3 consists of 14 residues. The V end lost 2 bases, the J end lost 7 bases, and 10 bases lay between the germline ends.

V usage is TRBV20-1 and J usage is TRBJ2-7; 7 positions agree with TRBD2. This CDR3 spans 16 amino acids. With V trimmed by 3 bases and J by 2 bases, 13 bases remained unmatched. CDR1 is DFQATT and CDR2 is SNEGSKA in the germline V gene (reference sequence). The CDR3 nucleotides are TGCAGTGCTAGTGCCCTTCCAGGGAGGGCCGCCTACGAGCAGTACTTC. Amino acids: CSASALPGRAAYEQYF.

The gene calls are TRBV9 and TRBJ2-3; D is undetermined. Germline values: CDR1 SGDLS, CDR2 YYNGEE. This CDR3 is 16 amino acids long. Deletions cut 0 bases from V and 0 bases from J, with 11 bases between. Written as DNA, the CDR3 is TGTGCCAGCAGCGTAGGACTGTACACTAGCACAGATACGCAGTATTTT. It specifies CASSVGLYTSTDTQYF.

The chain couples TRBV7-9 to TRBJ2-5, with 9 bases aligning to TRBD2. The CDR3 has 15 amino acids. Germline V CDR1 and CDR2: SEHNR, FQNEAQ (reference sequence). Unmatched junction bases numbered 6, after V lost 5 bases and J lost 2 bases. The CDR3 DNA sequence: TGTGCCAGCAGCCCGGGAGCGGGGGGACAAGAGACCCAGTACTTC. Its protein is CASSPGAGGQETQYF.

V is TRBV10-3 and J is TRBJ2-1; a possible D gene is TRBD2 (6 bases). The CDR3 is 15 amino acids. V lost 3 bases, J lost 10 bases, and 19 bases lay in between. CDR1 is ENHRY, CDR2 SYGVKD, per germline. This CDR3 reads CAISERGTGSREQFF. The CDR3 DNA is TGTGCCATCAGTGAACGTGGGACTGGCAGTAGGGAGCAGTTCTTC.

This clone was recorded once. The chain is built from TRBV29-1 and TRBJ2-3, with D possibly being TRBD1 (6 bases). Trimming pared 3 bases from V and 3 bases from J, leaving 10 bases between. Germline CDR1 SQVTM, CDR2 ANQGSEA. This CDR3 is built from 13 residues. The CDR3, as DNA: TGCAGCGTTGAGTGGGGGACAACAGATACGCAGTATTTT. This sequence encodes CSVEWGTTDTQYF.

The J gene is TRBJ1-6, the V gene TRBV28, with TRBD1 as a possible D gene (5 bases). The V gene's germline CDR1 is MDHEN and CDR2 SYDVKM. V lost 3 bases, J lost 9 bases, and 12 bases lay in between. The CDR3 contains 14 residues. CDR3: CASSFGQGPSPLHF. The CDR3 DNA is TGTGCCAGCAGTTTTGGCCAGGGCCCTTCACCCCTCCACTTT.

The V and J genes are TRBV5-4 and TRBJ2-4, with 13 positions matching TRBD2. Germline V lookup: CDR1 SGHNT, CDR2 YYREEE (reference sequence). V was pared by 4 bases and J by 8 bases, with 9 bases of the junction left unmatched. This CDR3 comprises 16 residues. CDR3 in DNA: TGTGCCAGCAGCCCCGGACTAGCGGGAGTTAGGGACATTCAGTACTTC. It encodes CASSPGLAGVRDIQYF.

The chain combines TRBV7-9 with TRBJ2-2, with D perhaps matching TRBD1 (5 bases). CDR1 and CDR2 (germline): SEHNR, FQNEAQ (reference sequence). V lost 1 base, J lost 1 base, and 10 bases lay in between. This CDR3 contains 16 residues. The DNA of the CDR3 is TGTGCCAGCAGCTTAGAGCCAGGGTTGAACACCGGGGAGCTGTTTTTT. Its translation: CASSLEPGLNTGELFF.

The V call is TRBV2, the J call TRBJ1-4, with 7 positions matching TRBD1. Germline values: CDR1 SNHLY, CDR2 FYNNEI. The CDR3 has 13 residues. V shed 8 bases and J 6 bases; nucleotides not matched to a gene: 6. The CDR3 nucleotides read TGTGCCAGCCTGACAGGGCCAGATGAAAAACTGTTTTTT. This encodes CASLTGPDEKLFF.

The CDR3 loop is CASRDTFGYEQYF. The CDR3 bases are TGTGCCAGCAGGGACACTTTTGGCTACGAGCAGTACTTC. V and J are TRBV6-5 and TRBJ2-7; a weak D match, TRBD1 (5 bases). The CDR3 extends over 13 amino acids. The V end was cut by 6 bases, the J end by 3 bases, with 12 bases between. Germline loops: CDR1 MNHEY, CDR2 SVGAGI.

V usage is TRBV7-9 and J usage is TRBJ2-1, with D tentatively TRBD2 (5 bases). Trimming took off 1 base at V and 4 bases at J, with 17 bases between the two ends. The CDR3 sequence is 17 residues long. Germline values: CDR1 SEHNR, CDR2 FQNEAQ (reference sequence). CDR3 region: CASSLVEASPSYNEQFF. As DNA, the CDR3 is TGTGCCAGCAGCTTAGTGGAGGCCAGTCCCTCGTACAATGAGCAGTTCTTC.

This rearrangement joins TRBV27 to TRBJ1-4; D not resolved. The germline gives CDR1 MNHEY, CDR2 SMNVEV (reference sequence). The CDR3 is 15 residues long. V lost 5 bases and J 4 bases, leaving 14 bases between the germline ends. DNA for the CDR3: TGTGCCAGCAGTCCCATGGCGGGGTATAATGAAAAACTGTTTTTT. This translates into CASSPMAGYNEKLFF.

A single count supports this clone. The CDR3 spells CASSEDRVLGEKLFF. Written as DNA, the CDR3 is TGTGCCAGCAGTGAAGACAGGGTATTGGGTGAAAAACTGTTTTTT. The gene calls are TRBV2 and TRBJ1-4; tentatively, D is TRBD1 (6 bases). This CDR3 region has 15 residues. CDR1 SNHLY and CDR2 FYNNEI come from the germline V gene. The germline V and J ends were trimmed by 1 base and 7 bases, with 13 bases remaining between them.

The chain has TRBV4-1 and TRBJ2-7, with 7 bases matching TRBD1. This CDR3 comprises 15 residues. The V gene's germline CDR1 is MGHRA and CDR2 YSYEKL. The trim removed 0 bases at V and 2 bases at J, leaving 4 bases unmatched. The CDR3 is CASSQEYRGPYEQYF. The DNA for the CDR3 is TGCGCCAGCAGCCAAGAGTACAGGGGCCCCTACGAGCAGTACTTC.

The chain uses TRBV30 and TRBJ1-5; 7 bases line up with TRBD1. Looked up from germline, CDR1 is GTSNPN and CDR2 is SVGIG (reference sequence). Losses at the gene ends were 3 bases for V and 4 bases for J; bases not matched to a gene: 3. The CDR3 totals 13 residues. The CDR3 DNA reads as TGTGCCTGGAGCCAGGGGGGAAATCAGCCCCAGCATTTT. Encoded protein: CAWSQGGNQPQHF.

This chain connects TRBV7-8 to TRBJ1-2; 10 nucleotides agree with TRBD1. This CDR3 contains 13 residues. V shed 5 bases and J 5 bases; nucleotides not matched to a gene: 2. In germline, CDR1 is SGHVS, CDR2 FQNEAQ. The CDR3 region is CASSRDRGYGYTF. The CDR3 DNA reads TGTGCCAGCAGCCGGGACAGGGGATATGGCTACACCTTC.

The V and J genes are TRBV2 and TRBJ1-5; 10 bases fit TRBD1. Germline lookup yields CDR1 SNHLY and CDR2 FYNNEI. V trimming: 11 bases; J trimming: 7 bases; junction bases outside the gene matches: 8. This CDR3 has 13 amino acids. CDR3 sequence (DNA): TGTGCCGGAAACCGGGACAGGGGACAGCCCCAGCATTTT. The encoded protein is CAGNRDRGQPQHF.

The chain combines TRBV19 with TRBJ2-1, with a tentative D call TRBD2 (5 bases). This CDR3 region has 13 residues. Trimming shortened V by 4 bases and J by 5 bases, and 9 bases separated the two germline ends. From germline, CDR1 is LNHDA and CDR2 SQIVND (reference sequence). In DNA, the CDR3 is TGTGCCAGTAGTAGGACTGGGAACAATGAGCAGTTCTTC. This gives the protein CASSRTGNNEQFF.

In this sample, this clone turned up once. The V call is TRBV10-3, the J call TRBJ1-2; D is undetermined. CDR3 length: 12 amino acids. Germline V lookup: CDR1 ENHRY, CDR2 SYGVKD. V lost 5 bases to trimming and J lost 7 bases, with 11 bases between them. In nucleotides, the CDR3 is TGTGCCATCAGTACTCCGGGAGGTGGCTACACCTTC. This gives the protein CAISTPGGGYTF.

The rearrangement joins TRBV6-1 to TRBJ2-1; D unresolved. V gave up 3 bases and J gave up 5 bases, with 8 bases separating them. Germline values: CDR1 MNHNS, CDR2 SASEGT. CDR3 length: 13 amino acids. The CDR3 loop is CASSENRNNEQFF. The CDR3 DNA reads TGTGCCAGCAGTGAGAACAGAAACAATGAGCAGTTCTTC.

The rearrangement joins TRBV7-9 to TRBJ1-1; D is perhaps TRBD1 (5 bases). Trimming left V 4 bases short and J 3 bases short, with 15 bases between. Germline V gene lookup returns CDR1 SEHNR and CDR2 FQNEAQ (reference sequence). The CDR3 length is 15 residues. The CDR3 spells CASSSGDWRYTEAFF. CDR3 sequence (DNA): TGTGCCAGCAGCTCGGGGGACTGGAGATACACTGAAGCTTTCTTT.

The genes are TRBV18 and TRBJ1-1; 9 positions match TRBD1. The CDR3 is 16 residues long. Germline CDR1 is KGHSH and CDR2 is LQKENI. The junction had 4 bases not matched to a gene; V was cut back by 2 bases and J by 0 bases. CDR3 coding DNA: TGTGCCAGCTCACCAGACAGGGGGGTCATGAACACTGAAGCTTTCTTT. It encodes CASSPDRGVMNTEAFF.

CDR3 protein: CASRPPGGSYNEQFF. The DNA of the CDR3 is TGTGCCAGCAGACCCCCAGGGGGGTCCTACAATGAGCAGTTCTTC. This chain joins TRBV14 and TRBJ2-1, with D maybe TRBD1 (7 bases). The ends were cut back, 6 bases at V and 1 base at J, with 13 bases in the middle. This CDR3 is 15 amino acids long. Looked up from germline, CDR1 is SGHDN and CDR2 is FVKESK.